These T cell receptor beta chains were read from a single sample in a study of blood T cell repertoires in COVID-19. Repertoires were generated with immunoSEQ multiplex PCR, while TCRdb's copy carries only in-frame clones and drops some. The repertoire has 250,000 or so clones, roughly 80% of them found once; the top ten carry 3.4%. The sequencing sample was made of PBMCs or T cells enriched from blood (not recorded which). The receptors stem from a man aged 50 or older who had recovered from COVID-19. Both conserved end residues are part of each CDR3. The D gene is left open where the match is weak. Size is omitted from some rows. Given values are once, few, many or a class for expanded clones.

d_call j_call v_call clone_size cdr3_length cdr3_aa cdr3_nt
- TRBJ2-7 TRBV14 - 11 CASSHGTVQYF TGTGCCAGCAGCCACGGTACGGTGCAGTACTTC
- TRBJ2-7 TRBV6-1 - 16 CASSVAGTPPSYEQYF TGTGCCAGCAGTGTGGCAGGCACTCCCCCCTCCTACGAGCAGTACTTC
TRBD1 TRBJ1-3 TRBV29-1 - 14 CSGEDRGSGNTIYF TGCAGCGGGGAAGACAGGGGCTCTGGAAACACCATATATTTT
TRBD2 TRBJ2-5 TRBV11-2 - 15 CASSINSGSGETQYF TGTGCCAGCAGCATAAATAGCGGGAGCGGGGAGACCCAGTACTTC
TRBD2 TRBJ2-1 TRBV29-1 - 13 CSVTGLFYNEQFF TGCAGCGTAACGGGACTATTTTACAATGAGCAGTTCTTC
- TRBJ1-5 TRBV7-9 - 15 CASSPAGSGAQPQHF TGTGCCAGCAGCCCTGCGGGGTCCGGTGCGCAGCCCCAGCATTTT
TRBD1 TRBJ1-4 TRBV7-2 - 16 CASSLTTGHLNEKLFF TGTGCCAGCAGCTTGACGACAGGGCACCTTAATGAAAAACTGTTTTTT
TRBD2 TRBJ2-2 TRBV28 few 15 CASKSGIANTGELFF TGTGCCAGTAAAAGCGGGATTGCGAACACCGGGGAGCTGTTTTTT
TRBD2 TRBJ2-7 TRBV11-2 - 14 CASSLVGGTYEQYF TGTGCCAGCAGCTTAGTGGGGGGGACCTACGAGCAGTACTTC
- TRBJ2-5 TRBV11-3 - 16 CASSSPPGLYQETQYF TGTGCCAGCAGCTCCCCGCCGGGACTGTACCAAGAGACCCAGTACTTC
TRBD2 TRBJ2-7 TRBV6-5 - 13 CASTRGTSGEQYF TGTGCCAGCACCCGGGGGACTAGCGGCGAGCAGTACTTC
TRBD2 TRBJ2-3 TRBV19 - 15 CASSGGGARTDTQYF TGTGCCAGTAGTGGCGGGGGGGCCCGGACAGATACGCAGTATTTT
TRBD2 TRBJ2-1 TRBV5-1 - 15 CASSQGLAEYNEQFF TGCGCCAGCAGCCAGGGACTAGCGGAGTACAATGAGCAGTTCTTC
TRBD1 TRBJ1-5 TRBV6-5 once 15 CASSLAGGRNQPQHF TGTGCCAGCAGTTTAGCAGGGGGCAGGAATCAGCCCCAGCATTTT
TRBD2 TRBJ2-3 TRBV11-1 - 14 CASSFSGRTDTQYF TGTGCCAGCAGCTTCAGCGGGAGAACCGATACGCAGTATTTT
- TRBJ2-7 TRBV7-2 once 15 CATGLEGRVGDEQYF TGTGCCACCGGGCTGGAGGGACGAGTTGGAGACGAGCAGTACTTC
TRBD2 TRBJ2-1 TRBV9 - 15 CASSVSGGSYNEQFF TGTGCCAGCAGCGTGAGCGGGGGCTCCTACAATGAGCAGTTCTTC
- TRBJ2-1 TRBV6-2/TRBV6-3 - 13 CASSWTDYNEQFF TGTGCCAGCAGTTGGACAGACTACAATGAGCAGTTCTTC
- TRBJ1-6 TRBV6-5 - 15 CASSTRGMGNSPLHF TGTGCCAGCAGTACCAGAGGAATGGGTAATTCACCCCTCCACTTT
TRBD1 TRBJ1-5 TRBV6-5 few 12 CASSPGTGLINF TGTGCCAGCAGTCCGGGGACAGGCCTGATTAATTTT
TRBD1 TRBJ1-6 TRBV28 - 15 CASSQYRGIVSPLHF TGTGCCAGCAGTCAGTACAGGGGGATAGTTTCACCCCTCCACTTT
TRBD2 TRBJ2-1 TRBV19 - 19 CASTGLGTSGTSSYNEQFF TGTGCCAGTACCGGACTCGGGACTAGCGGGACAAGCTCCTACAATGAGCAGTTCTTC
TRBD1 TRBJ1-5 TRBV5-1 - 17 CASESGQDGYSNQPQHF TGCGCCAGCGAATCGGGACAGGATGGTTATAGCAATCAGCCCCAGCATTTT
TRBD1 TRBJ2-2 TRBV5-1 once 15 CASSATTGPTGELFF TGCGCCAGCAGCGCAACGACAGGGCCCACCGGGGAGCTGTTTTTT
TRBD1 TRBJ2-1 TRBV15 - 16 CATSTPAGRGRDEQFF TGTGCCACCAGTACCCCGGCAGGCAGGGGGCGCGATGAGCAGTTCTTC
- TRBJ1-1 TRBV5-6 - 15 CASSTPGSEDTEAFF TGTGCCAGCAGCACACCGGGTTCCGAGGACACTGAAGCTTTCTTT
TRBD2 TRBJ2-1 TRBV14 - 13 CASSGHPYNEQFF TGTGCCAGTAGCGGGCATCCCTACAATGAGCAGTTCTTC
- TRBJ1-2 TRBV21-1 - 15 CASSKGGPGVQGYTF TGTGCCAGCAGCAAAGGGGGTCCGGGGGTTCAAGGCTACACCTTC
- TRBJ2-7 TRBV4-1 - 15 CASSQDKAGFYEQYF TGCGCCAGCAGCCAAGATAAGGCAGGGTTCTACGAGCAGTACTTC
- TRBJ1-5 TRBV4-3 - 13 CASSQDRGRPQHF TGCGCCAGCAGCCAAGACAGGGGTCGGCCCCAGCATTTT
- TRBJ1-2 TRBV5-1 - 16 CASSLAGGPTNYGYTF TGCGCCAGCAGCTTGGCCGGAGGCCCCACTAACTATGGCTACACCTTC
TRBD2 TRBJ2-1 TRBV28 - 18 CATLIGTSRPSSYNEQFF TGTGCCACCTTAATCGGGACTAGCAGACCGAGCTCCTACAATGAGCAGTTCTTC
TRBD2 TRBJ2-7 TRBV7-2 - 13 CASRGGGASEQYF TGTGCCAGCAGGGGCGGGGGGGCGAGCGAGCAGTACTTC
- TRBJ1-4 TRBV28 - 16 CASSSAIDGPNEKLFF TGTGCCAGCAGTTCTGCAATAGATGGGCCTAATGAAAAACTGTTTTTT
TRBD1 TRBJ2-3 TRBV6-5 - 14 CASSPRTGADTQYF TGTGCCAGCAGCCCACGGACAGGGGCAGATACGCAGTATTTT
- TRBJ2-7 TRBV15 - 13 CATSRGTTSEQYF TGTGCCACCAGCAGGGGCACTACTAGTGAGCAGTACTTC
- TRBJ1-1 TRBV5-1 - 14 CASSLTGQNTEAFF TGCGCCAGCAGCTTGACGGGACAGAACACTGAAGCTTTCTTT
TRBD1 TRBJ1-2 TRBV5-1 few 12 CASSPGTGGNTF TGCGCCAGCAGCCCCGGGACAGGGGGAAACACCTTC
TRBD1 TRBJ2-1 TRBV19 - 17 CASSIVLLGDRANEQFF TGTGCCAGTAGTATAGTTCTTTTAGGGGACAGGGCCAATGAGCAGTTCTTC
- TRBJ1-5 TRBV27 - 13 CASTPGPGQPQHF TGTGCCAGCACTCCCGGGCCGGGGCAGCCCCAGCATTTT
- TRBJ1-6 TRBV30 - 15 CAWSVSRPSNSPLHF TGTGCCTGGAGTGTCTCGAGGCCCAGTAATTCACCCCTCCACTTT